This T cell receptor beta chain was recorded in a study of T cells in narcolepsy. The table lists this clone with a count of one. Its antigen is still unknown. The V gene end was trimmed by 5 bases and the J gene end by 9 bases; junction bases not matched to a gene: 5. CDR3 length equals 15 residues. Germline assignment: CDR1 MNHNS and CDR2 SASEGT. Method: immunoSEQ multiplex PCR; TCRdb's copy keeps in-frame clones and lacks some. Here the sample spans roughly 16,000 clones, about 85% being singletons. Whole-study results and caveats: Same-patient CSF and blood CD4+ T cell clonotypes included HCRT-specific and TRIB2-specific autoreactive ones. Blood of same and different patients, but not healthy controls, reportedly held recurring autoreactive clonotypes.

This clonotype originated in a human donor in good health. The V gene is TRBV6-1, the J gene TRBJ2-1; 15 nucleotides match TRBD2. Input material: memory (CD45RA-) CD4+ T cells from blood. The CDR3 DNA sequence: TGTGCCAGCAGTTTGGGACTAGCGGGGGGAAGTGAGCAGTTCTTC. Protein sequence: CASSLGLAGGSEQFF.